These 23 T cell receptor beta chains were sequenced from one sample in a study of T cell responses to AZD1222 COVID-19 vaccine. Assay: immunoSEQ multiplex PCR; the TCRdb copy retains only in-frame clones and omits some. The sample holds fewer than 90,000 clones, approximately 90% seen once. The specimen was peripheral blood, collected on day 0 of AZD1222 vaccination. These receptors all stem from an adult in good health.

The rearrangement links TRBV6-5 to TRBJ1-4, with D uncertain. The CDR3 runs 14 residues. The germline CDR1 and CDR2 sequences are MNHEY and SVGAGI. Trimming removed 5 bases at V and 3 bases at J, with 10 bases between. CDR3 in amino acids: CASSPGPANEKLFF. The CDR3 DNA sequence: TGTGCCAGCAGTCCCGGACCCGCTAATGAAAAACTGTTTTTT.

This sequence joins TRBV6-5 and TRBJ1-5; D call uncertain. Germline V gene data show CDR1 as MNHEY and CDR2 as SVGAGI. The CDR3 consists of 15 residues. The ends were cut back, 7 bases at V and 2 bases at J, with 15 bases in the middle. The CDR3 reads CASTPLFLGNQPQHF. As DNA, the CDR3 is TGTGCCAGCACTCCACTTTTCCTTGGCAATCAGCCCCAGCATTTT.

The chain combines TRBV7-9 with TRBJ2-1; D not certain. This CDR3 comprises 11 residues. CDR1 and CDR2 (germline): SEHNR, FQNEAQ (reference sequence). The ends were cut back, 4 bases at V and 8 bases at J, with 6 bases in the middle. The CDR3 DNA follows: TGTGCCAGCAGCTCCGATGATGAGCAGTTCTTC. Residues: CASSSDDEQFF.

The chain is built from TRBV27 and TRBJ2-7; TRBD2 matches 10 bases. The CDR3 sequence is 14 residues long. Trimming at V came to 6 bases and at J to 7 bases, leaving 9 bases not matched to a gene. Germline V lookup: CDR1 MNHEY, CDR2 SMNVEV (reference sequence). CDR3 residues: CASRGVAGGFEQYF. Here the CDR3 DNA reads TGTGCCAGCAGAGGGGTAGCGGGAGGTTTTGAGCAGTACTTC.

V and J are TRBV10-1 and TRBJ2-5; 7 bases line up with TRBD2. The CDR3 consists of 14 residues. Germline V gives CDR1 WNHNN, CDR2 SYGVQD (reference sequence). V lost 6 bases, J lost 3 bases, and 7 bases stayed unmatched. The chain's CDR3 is CASSSSAGEETQYF. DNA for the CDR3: TGCGCCAGCAGCTCTTCCGCGGGGGAAGAGACCCAGTACTTC.

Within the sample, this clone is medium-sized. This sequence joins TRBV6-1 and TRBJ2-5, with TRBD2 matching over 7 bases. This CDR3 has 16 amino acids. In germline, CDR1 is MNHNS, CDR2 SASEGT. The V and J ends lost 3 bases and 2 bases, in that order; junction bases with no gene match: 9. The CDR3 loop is CASSEFGGGSQETQYF. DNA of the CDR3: TGTGCCAGCAGTGAGTTTGGCGGGGGATCTCAAGAGACCCAGTACTTC.

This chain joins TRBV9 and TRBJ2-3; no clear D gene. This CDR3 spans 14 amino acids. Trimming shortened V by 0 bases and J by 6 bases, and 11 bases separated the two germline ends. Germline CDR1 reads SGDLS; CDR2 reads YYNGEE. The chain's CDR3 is CASSVVHLGDTQYF. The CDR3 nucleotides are TGTGCCAGCAGCGTAGTGCATCTGGGGGATACGCAGTATTTT.

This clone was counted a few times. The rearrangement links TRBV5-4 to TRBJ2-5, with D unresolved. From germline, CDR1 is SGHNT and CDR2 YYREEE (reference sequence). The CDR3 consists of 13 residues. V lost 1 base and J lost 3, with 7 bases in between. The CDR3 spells CASSLFGEETQYF. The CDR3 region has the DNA TGTGCCAGCAGCTTGTTTGGGGAAGAGACCCAGTACTTC.

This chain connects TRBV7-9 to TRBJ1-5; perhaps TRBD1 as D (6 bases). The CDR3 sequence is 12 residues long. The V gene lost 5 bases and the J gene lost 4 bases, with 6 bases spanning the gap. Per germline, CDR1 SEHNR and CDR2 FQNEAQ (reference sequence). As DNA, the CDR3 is TGTGCCAGCAGCCAGGGGAATCAGCCCCAGCATTTT. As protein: CASSQGNQPQHF.

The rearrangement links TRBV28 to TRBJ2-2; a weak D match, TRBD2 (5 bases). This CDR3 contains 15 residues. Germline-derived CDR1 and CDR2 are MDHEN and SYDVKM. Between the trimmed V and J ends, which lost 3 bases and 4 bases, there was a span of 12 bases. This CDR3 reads CASSFAGLGTGELFF. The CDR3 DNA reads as TGTGCCAGCAGTTTTGCGGGCCTGGGCACCGGGGAGCTGTTTTTT.

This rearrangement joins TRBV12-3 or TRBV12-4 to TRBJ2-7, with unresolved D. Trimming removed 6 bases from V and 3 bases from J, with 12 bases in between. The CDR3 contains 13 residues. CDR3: CASSSDWDYEQYF. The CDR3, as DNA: TGTGCCAGCAGCTCCGACTGGGACTACGAGCAGTACTTC.

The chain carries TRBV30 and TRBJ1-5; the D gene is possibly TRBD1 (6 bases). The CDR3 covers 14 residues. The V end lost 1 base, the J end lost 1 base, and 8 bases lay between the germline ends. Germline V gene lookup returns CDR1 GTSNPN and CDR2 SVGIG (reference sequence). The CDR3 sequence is CAWSGDISNQPQHF. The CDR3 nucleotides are TGTGCCTGGAGTGGGGACATCAGCAATCAGCCCCAGCATTTT.

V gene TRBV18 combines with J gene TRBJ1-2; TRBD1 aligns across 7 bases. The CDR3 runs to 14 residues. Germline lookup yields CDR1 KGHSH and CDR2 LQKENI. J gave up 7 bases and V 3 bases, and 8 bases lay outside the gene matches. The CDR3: CASSPLDREGGYTF. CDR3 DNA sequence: TGTGCCAGCTCACCCCTTGACAGGGAGGGTGGCTACACCTTC.

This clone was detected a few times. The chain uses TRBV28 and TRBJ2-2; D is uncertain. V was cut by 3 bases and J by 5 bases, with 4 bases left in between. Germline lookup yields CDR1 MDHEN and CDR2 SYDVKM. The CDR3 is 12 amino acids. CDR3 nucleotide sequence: TGTGCCAGCAGTTTCGGAACCGGGGAGCTGTTTTTT. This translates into CASSFGTGELFF. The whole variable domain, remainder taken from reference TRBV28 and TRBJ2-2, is DVKVTQSSRYLVKRTGEKVFLECVQDMDHENMFWYRQDPGLGLRLIYFSYDVKMKEKGDIPEGYSVSREKKERFSLILESASTNQTSMYLCASSFGTGELFFGEGSRLTVL.

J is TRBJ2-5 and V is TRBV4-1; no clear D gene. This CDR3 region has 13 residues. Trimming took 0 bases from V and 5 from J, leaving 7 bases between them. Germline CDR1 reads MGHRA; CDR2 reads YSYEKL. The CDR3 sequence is CASSQDPRETQYF. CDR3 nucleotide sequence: TGCGCCAGCAGCCAAGACCCGAGGGAGACCCAGTACTTC.

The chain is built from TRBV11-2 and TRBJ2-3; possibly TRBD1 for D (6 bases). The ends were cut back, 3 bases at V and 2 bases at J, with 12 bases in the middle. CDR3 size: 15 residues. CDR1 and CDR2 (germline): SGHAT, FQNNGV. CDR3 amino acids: CASSLGQLDTDTQYF. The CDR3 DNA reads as TGTGCCAGCAGCTTGGGACAACTAGACACAGATACGCAGTATTTT.

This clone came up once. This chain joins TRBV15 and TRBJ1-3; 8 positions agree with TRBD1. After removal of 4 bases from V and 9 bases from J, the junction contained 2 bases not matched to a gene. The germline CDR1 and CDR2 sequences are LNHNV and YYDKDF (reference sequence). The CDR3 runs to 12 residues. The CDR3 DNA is TGTGCCACCAGCACAGGGGGCGGCACCATATATTTT. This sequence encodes CATSTGGGTIYF.

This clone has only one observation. CDR3 region: CASSFNTDTEAFF. Written as DNA, the CDR3 is TGTGCCAGCAGCTTTAATACGGACACTGAAGCTTTCTTT. The genes are TRBV7-9 and TRBJ1-1; D call uncertain. V shed 3 bases and J shed 3 bases, with 8 bases lying between them. Germline V gives CDR1 SEHNR, CDR2 FQNEAQ (reference sequence). There are 13 residues in the CDR3.

CDR3 sequence reads: CASSPRGLMGNTIYF. CDR3 coding DNA: TGTGCCAGCAGCCCTAGGGGGTTAATGGGAAACACCATATATTTT. The rearrangement links TRBV7-9 to TRBJ1-3; D perhaps matches TRBD1 (6 bases). Trimming pared 5 bases from V and 4 bases from J, leaving 15 bases between. The CDR3 runs to 15 residues. From germline, CDR1 is SEHNR and CDR2 FQNEAQ (reference sequence).

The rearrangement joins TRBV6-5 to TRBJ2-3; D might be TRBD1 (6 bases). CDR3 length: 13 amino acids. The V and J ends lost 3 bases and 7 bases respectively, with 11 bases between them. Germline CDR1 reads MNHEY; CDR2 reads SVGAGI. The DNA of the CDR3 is TGTGCCAGCAGTTATTTAGGGGGTCATACGCAGTATTTT. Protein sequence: CASSYLGGHTQYF.

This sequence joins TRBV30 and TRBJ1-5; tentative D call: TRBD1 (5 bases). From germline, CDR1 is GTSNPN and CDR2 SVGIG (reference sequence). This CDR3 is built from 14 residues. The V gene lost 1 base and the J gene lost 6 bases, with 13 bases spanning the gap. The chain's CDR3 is CAWSADRGGQPQHF. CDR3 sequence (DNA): TGTGCCTGGAGTGCGGACCGGGGGGGTCAGCCCCAGCATTTT. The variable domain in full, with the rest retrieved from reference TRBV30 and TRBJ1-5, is SQTIHQWPATLVQPVGSPLSLECTVEGTSNPNLYWYRQAAGRGLQLLFYSVGIGQISSEVPQNLSASRPQDRQFILSSKKLLLSDSGFYLCAWSADRGGQPQHFGDGTRLSIL.

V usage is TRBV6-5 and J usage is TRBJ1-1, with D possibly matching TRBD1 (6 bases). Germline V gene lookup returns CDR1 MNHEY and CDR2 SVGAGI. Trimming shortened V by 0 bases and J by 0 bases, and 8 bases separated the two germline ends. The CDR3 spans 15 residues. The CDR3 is CASSYSGALNTEAFF. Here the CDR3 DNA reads TGTGCCAGCAGTTACTCGGGGGCTTTGAACACTGAAGCTTTCTTT.

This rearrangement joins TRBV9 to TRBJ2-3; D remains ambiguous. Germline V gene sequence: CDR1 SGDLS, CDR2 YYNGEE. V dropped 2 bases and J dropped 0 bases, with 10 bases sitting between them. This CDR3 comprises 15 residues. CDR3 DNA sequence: TGTGCCAGCAGCGTTCTGGGCACTAGCACAGATACGCAGTATTTT. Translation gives CASSVLGTSTDTQYF.